This T cell receptor beta chain was documented in a study of blood T cell repertoires in COVID-19. The CDR3 runs to 14 residues. Germline values: CDR1 LGHDT, CDR2 YNNKEL (reference sequence). V dropped 1 base and J dropped 0 bases, with 6 bases sitting between them. Assay used: immunoSEQ multiplex PCR; TCRdb lists only in-frame clones, some missing. The table records 210,000 or so clones, 83% of them present only once. Sequenced material: PBMCs or T cells enriched from blood (not recorded which). This chain joins TRBV3-1 (or the pseudogene TRBV3-2) and TRBJ1-1; possible D gene TRBD1, 5 bases. This receptor was taken from a woman in her forties or fifties who had been exposed to COVID-19. The CDR3, as DNA: TGTGCCAGCAGCCAAGGGACACTGAACACTGAAGCTTTCTTT. It is translated as CASSQGTLNTEAFF.